One T cell receptor beta chain is described in this entry. Germline V gives CDR1 LNHDA, CDR2 SQIVND (reference sequence). CDR3 length: 14 amino acids. The V end lost 3 bases, the J end lost 2 bases, and 10 bases lay between the germline ends. This specimen belongs to a study of blood T cell repertoires in COVID-19. Overall study context: COVID-19 samples collected from the United States, Italy and Spain covered acute and convalescent phases.

In the authors' methods: Amplifying reference gene primers gave estimates of nucleated cell counts. Clones were read by immunoSEQ multiplex PCR, and TCRdb kept only the in-frame ones, dropping some. V, J and clone size are taken as reported in that table, and D and trimming were inferred from the DNA itself. This sample carries under 300,000 clones, 85% to 90% of them seen once, and the ten largest clones take 0.95% to 1%. The specimen sequenced was peripheral blood. This receptor was identified in a middle-aged woman who had recovered from COVID-19. The chain carries TRBV19 and TRBJ1-2; tentative D call: TRBD1 (5 bases). For the CDR3, the DNA is TGTGCCAGTAGTATGGGGGGACCAAACTATGGCTACACCTTC. Translation: CASSMGGPNYGYTF. Full variable domain (remainder filled in from reference TRBV19 and TRBJ1-2): DGGITQSPKYLFRKEGQNVTLSCEQNLNHDAMYWYRQDPGQGLRLIYYSQIVNDFQKGDIAEGYSVSREKKESFPLTVTSAQKNPTAFYLCASSMGGPNYGYTFGSGTRLTVV.